The following is a T cell receptor (beta chain) sequence with its context. This CDR3 contains 14 residues. Germline assignment: CDR1 MNHNY and CDR2 SVGAGI (reference sequence). Trimming pared 6 bases from V and 1 base from J, leaving 9 bases between. These data originate in a study of blood T cell repertoires in COVID-19. Turning to the study itself: Spain, Italy and the United States supplied samples that represented acute and convalescent COVID-19.

Sequencing used immunoSEQ multiplex PCR; TCRdb keeps in-frame clones, though not all of them. The table has roughly 150,000 clones, over 80% seen once. The genes are TRBV6-6 and TRBJ2-2; D ambiguous. Material: peripheral blood. This TCR came from a man in his sixties or seventies who had recovered from COVID-19. The CDR3 bases are TGTGCCAGCAGCGATACACGGAACACCGGGGAGCTGTTTTTT. Its protein is CASSDTRNTGELFF.